These 24 T cell receptor beta chains share one sample of origin, sequenced in a study of early T cells in non-severe SARS-CoV-2 infection. TCRdb reprocessed the 5' RACE reads with MiXCR, giving one entry per CDR3 protein. The sample carries 55,000 to 75,000 distinct CDR3 sequences, approximately 7.7% recorded once. The sequenced sample consisted of whole blood. Source of these receptors: an adult who was a healthcare worker with PCR-confirmed SARS-CoV-2 infection or an uninfected control (not recorded which).

This clonotype was found a few times. The rearrangement uses TRBV7-6 and TRBJ1-3; D gene ambiguous. Between the trimmed V and J ends, which lost 1 base and 0 bases, there was a span of 4 bases. The CDR3 runs 14 residues. Germline loops: CDR1 SGHVS, CDR2 FNYEAQ. The CDR3 sequence is CASSLVSSGNTIYF. CDR3 coding DNA: TGTGCCAGCAGCTTAGTAAGCTCTGGAAACACCATATATTTT. Complete variable domain (other parts from reference TRBV7-6 and TRBJ1-3): GAGVSQSPRYKVTKRGQDVALRCDPISGHVSLYWYRQALGQGPEFLTYFNYEAQQDKSGLPNDRFSAERPEGSISTLTIQRTEQRDSAMYRCASSLVSSGNTIYFGEGSWLTVV.

This clonotype was detected many times. CDR3: CASSPADNSPLHF. The CDR3 region has the DNA TGTGCCAGCTCACCGGCAGACAATTCACCCCTCCACTTT. J is TRBJ1-6 and V is TRBV18; D not certain. V was pared by 3 bases and J by 7 bases, with 7 bases between. The CDR3 is 13 residues long. Germline loops: CDR1 KGHSH, CDR2 LQKENI.

This clonotype was observed a handful of times. This chain connects TRBV6-1 to TRBJ2-4, with TRBD2 matching over 8 bases. From germline, CDR1 is MNHNS and CDR2 SASEGT. This CDR3 has 16 amino acids. With 8 bases clipped from V and 8 bases from J, the junction kept 17 bases outside the gene matches. The CDR3 region has the DNA TGTGCCAGCCGAACCCGGGGCAGCGGGAGAAGGGACATTCAGTACTTC. This codes for CASRTRGSGRRDIQYF.

This clonotype was detected many times. The chain recombines TRBV2 with TRBJ1-1; no reliable D call. This CDR3 spans 15 amino acids. V shed 6 bases and J shed 1 base, with 15 bases lying between them. Germline assignment: CDR1 SNHLY and CDR2 FYNNEI. The CDR3 loop is CASRPLGRQNTEAFF. CDR3 coding DNA: TGTGCCAGCAGACCTTTAGGACGGCAGAACACTGAAGCTTTCTTT.

This clonotype appeared a few times. The chain recombines TRBV6-1 with TRBJ2-3; 7 positions agree with TRBD2. Germline lookup yields CDR1 MNHNS and CDR2 SASEGT. The CDR3 is 16 residues long. Trimming at V came to 6 bases and at J to 0 bases, leaving 9 bases not matched to a gene. The CDR3 reads CASRSGLVLSTDTQYF. CDR3 bases: TGTGCCAGCAGATCCGGACTAGTCCTAAGCACAGATACGCAGTATTTT.

The table lists this clonotype with many counts. The rearrangement joins TRBV6-6 to TRBJ1-6; 9 bases are shared with TRBD1. V shed 0 bases, J shed 0 bases, and the junction held 12 bases outside the gene matches. CDR1 and CDR2 (germline): MNHNY, SVGAGI (reference sequence). This CDR3 contains 21 residues. CDR3 sequence (DNA): TGTGCCAGCAGTTACTCGGGGCCTGGACAGGGGACTAACTCCTATAATTCACCCCTCCACTTT. Translated, it gives CASSYSGPGQGTNSYNSPLHF.

A few counts support this clonotype. V is TRBV11-2 and J is TRBJ2-7, with a weak D call TRBD2 (6 bases). There are 14 residues in the CDR3. Trimming stripped 2 bases from V and 2 bases from J, with 10 bases between. The V gene's germline CDR1 is SGHAT and CDR2 FQNNGV. CDR3 in DNA: TGTGCCAGCAGCTTAAACGCGGGACCCTACGAGCAGTACTTC. Its translation: CASSLNAGPYEQYF.

The sample holds a few counts of this clonotype. This chain connects TRBV7-2 to TRBJ2-1; D is perhaps TRBD2 (6 bases). This CDR3 spans 15 amino acids. The V and J ends lost 1 base and 1 base respectively, with 8 bases between them. CDR1 and CDR2 from the germline V gene are SGHTA and FQGNSA. The CDR3 DNA reads TGTGCCAGCAGCTTAGGTAGCGGATCCTACAATGAGCAGTTCTTC. It encodes CASSLGSGSYNEQFF.

V and J are TRBV27 and TRBJ1-6; 7 bases are shared with TRBD1. The CDR3 extends over 17 amino acids. CDR1 and CDR2 from the germline V gene are MNHEY and SMNVEV (reference sequence). With 1 base clipped from V and 9 bases from J, the junction kept 12 bases outside the gene matches. CDR3 sequence: CASSLLRQGPRGSPLHF. The CDR3 nucleotides are TGTGCCAGCAGTTTATTAAGACAGGGCCCCCGGGGTTCACCCCTCCACTTT.

This clonotype turned up a few times. The chain links TRBV20-1 to TRBJ2-7; TRBD2 agrees at 7 bases. V lost 1 base and J lost 1; bases outside the gene matches: 4. CDR3 length: 14 amino acids. Germline CDR1 DFQATT, CDR2 SNEGSKA (reference sequence). CDR3 protein: CSARVGGSSYEQYF. CDR3 in DNA: TGCAGTGCTAGAGTAGGCGGGAGTTCCTACGAGCAGTACTTC.

The chain recombines TRBV10-2 with TRBJ1-4; a possible D gene is TRBD1 (6 bases). V dropped 8 bases and J dropped 6 bases, with 13 bases sitting between them. Per germline, CDR1 WSHSY and CDR2 SAAADI. The length of the CDR3 is 13 residues. In DNA form, the CDR3 reads TGCGCCAGCGGGAGGGACACCCATGAAAAACTGTTTTTT. It codes for CASGRDTHEKLFF.

This clonotype was recorded at least ten times. J is TRBJ2-3 and V is TRBV10-1; no clear D. The V and J ends lost 2 bases and 4 bases respectively, with 4 bases between them. Germline CDR1 reads WNHNN; CDR2 reads SYGVQD (reference sequence). The CDR3 is 12 amino acids. CDR3 DNA: TGCGCCAGCAGTGAGACGGCAGATACGCAGTATTTT. Amino acids: CASSETADTQYF.

The chain is built from TRBV20-1 and TRBJ1-5; D remains unclear. The CDR3 totals 13 residues. Germline CDR1 is DFQATT and CDR2 is SNEGSKA (reference sequence). With 5 bases removed from V and 5 bases from J, the gap between germline ends came to 13 bases. The CDR3 is CSARADPDQPQHF. DNA of the CDR3: TGCAGTGCTCGAGCGGACCCCGATCAGCCCCAGCATTTT.

This clonotype came up a few times. The chain has TRBV6-1 and TRBJ2-3, with 16 bases matching TRBD2. The CDR3 sequence is 16 residues long. The J segment lost 5 bases and the V segment lost 7 bases, leaving 6 bases of the junction unmatched. Per the germline V gene, CDR1 is MNHNS and CDR2 is SASEGT. CDR3: CASTSGLAGGGDTQYF. For the CDR3, the DNA is TGTGCCAGCACCTCGGGACTAGCGGGAGGGGGAGATACGCAGTATTTT.

This sequence joins TRBV30 and TRBJ1-3; D gene ambiguous. CDR1 and CDR2 (germline): GTSNPN, SVGIG (reference sequence). The V end was cut by 4 bases, the J end by 0 bases, with 7 bases between. This CDR3 has 13 amino acids. This CDR3 reads CAWTRFSGNTIYF. CDR3 in DNA: TGTGCCTGGACTCGGTTCTCTGGAAACACCATATATTTT.

The chain is built from TRBV6-2 or TRBV6-3 and TRBJ2-1; 7 bases line up with TRBD2. There are 16 residues in the CDR3. The V segment lost 6 bases and the J segment 7 bases; nucleotides outside the gene matches: 15. Germline lookup yields CDR1 MNHEY and CDR2 SVGEGT. CDR3 nucleotides: TGTGCCAGCAGACCCCCGTTCGGGGGAGGGAGGAATGAGCAGTTCTTC. Protein product: CASRPPFGGGRNEQFF.

This chain uses TRBV12-3 or TRBV12-4 with TRBJ2-7; 8 bases line up with TRBD1. The V gene end was trimmed by 6 bases and the J gene end by 3 bases; junction bases not matched to a gene: 7. This CDR3 region has 14 residues. The CDR3: CASRPGQGVYEQYF. The CDR3 DNA is TGTGCCAGCAGGCCCGGACAGGGAGTCTACGAGCAGTACTTC.

The V call is TRBV6-2 or TRBV6-3, the J call TRBJ2-5; D is undetermined. V lost 6 bases to trimming and J lost 8 bases, with 19 bases between them. Germline-derived CDR1 and CDR2 are MNHEY and SVGEGT. The CDR3 spans 14 residues. The CDR3 sequence is CASSPNTVAITQYF. CDR3 sequence (DNA): TGTGCCAGCAGCCCAAACACCGTGGCTATTACCCAGTACTTC.

This clonotype appeared many times. This chain joins TRBV28 and TRBJ2-7; no clear D gene. V shed 5 bases and J shed 2 bases, with 19 bases lying between them. CDR1 is MDHEN and CDR2 is SYDVKM in the germline V gene. This CDR3 spans 16 amino acids. The CDR3 spells CASSPPFGKNTYEQYF. In DNA form, the CDR3 reads TGTGCCAGCAGTCCCCCGTTTGGTAAAAATACCTACGAGCAGTACTTC.

This clonotype has at least ten counts. V usage is TRBV3-1 and J usage is TRBJ1-1; no clear D gene. V lost 2 bases to trimming and J lost 6 bases, with 10 bases between them. Germline V gene lookup returns CDR1 LGHDT and CDR2 YNNKEL (reference sequence). The CDR3 is 13 residues long. CDR3 loop: CASSQRPYAEAFF. The DNA of the CDR3 is TGTGCCAGCAGCCAACGGCCATACGCTGAAGCTTTCTTT.

This clonotype was seen repeatedly, ten times or more. The chain carries TRBV5-1 and TRBJ2-1; D remains ambiguous. Germline V CDR1 and CDR2: SGHRS, YFSETQ. V was trimmed by 0 bases and J by 3 bases, leaving 10 bases between them. The CDR3 covers 15 residues. For the CDR3, the DNA is TGCGCCAGCAGCTTGGCGGTCACTAACTACAATGAGCAGTTCTTC. Protein: CASSLAVTNYNEQFF.

This clonotype was observed at least ten times. The chain combines TRBV28 with TRBJ2-7; possibly TRBD1 for D (6 bases). The CDR3 runs to 12 residues. Germline values: CDR1 MDHEN, CDR2 SYDVKM. Trimming cost V 6 bases and J 7 bases, with 13 bases left between them. The CDR3 nucleotides are TGTGCCAGCAGCCTCCGGGACACGGAGCAGTACTTC. As protein: CASSLRDTEQYF.

In the case of this clonotype: Because the CDR3 is missing its conserved closing phenylalanine or tryptophan, this is likely a read error. This sequence joins TRBV20-1 and TRBJ2-3, with D tentatively TRBD1 or TRBD2 (5 bases each). The CDR3 has 12 amino acids. Trimming removed 6 bases from V and 6 bases from J, with 13 bases in between. Germline CDR1 is DFQATT and CDR2 is SNEGSKA (reference sequence). The CDR3 DNA follows: TGCAGTGCCATTCCCTGGGGGGATACGCAGTATTCT. Amino acid sequence: CSAIPWGDTQYS.

This clonotype occurred a few times. The rearrangement uses TRBV29-1 and TRBJ2-3; D call uncertain. The CDR3 is made up of 14 amino acids. Germline assignment: CDR1 SQVTM and CDR2 ANQGSEA. Trimming pared 5 bases from V and 0 bases from J, leaving 12 bases between. The CDR3 loop reads CSVLPVSSTDTQYF. The CDR3 bases are TGCAGCGTTTTACCCGTCTCTAGCACAGATACGCAGTATTTT.